This TCR beta chain originates from a study of graft-versus-host responses after intestinal transplantation. Germline CDR1 reads SGDLS; CDR2 reads YYNGEE. The germline V and J ends were trimmed by 0 bases and 2 bases, with 14 bases remaining between them. The CDR3 is made up of 16 amino acids. Intraepithelial and lamina propria lymphocytes were freed from processed graft tissue. Data came from immunoSEQ multiplex PCR; TCRdb stores just in-frame clones and leaves some out. This table holds about 5,200 clones, around three quarters found once. The specimen comprised ileum tissue, sampled roughly 250 days after intestinal transplant. The sequence came from a human patient who received an intestinal transplant, so some T cells may come from the graft donor. J is TRBJ1-2 and V is TRBV9; D unclear. CDR3 loop: CASSVDPSPLNYGYTF. The CDR3 DNA is TGTGCCAGCAGCGTAGATCCCTCCCCTCTAAACTATGGCTACACCTTC.